This T cell receptor (beta chain) came from a study of cytomegalovirus exposure and HLA in healthy donors. Study context: About 85 million unique TCR sequences came from HLA-typed donors in an early release.

PCR was performed using 60 Vbeta and 13 Jbeta primers. Here immunoSEQ multiplex PCR was the method, and the copy in TCRdb shows in-frame clones only, minus some. The sample shows some 110,000 clones, and more than 3% sits with its ten largest clones. This CDR3 is built from 17 residues. The germline gives CDR1 SNHLY, CDR2 FYNNEI. Germline trimming cut 6 bases from V and 5 bases from J; bases unmatched to any gene: 18. Whole-study findings and limits: A later analysis found most CMV-associated TCR beta chains apparently HLA-restricted. Researchers catalogued some 160 TCR beta chains as cytomegalovirus-associated. TRBV6-2, TRBV6-3 and some other V segments were excluded as indistinguishable.

Remarks on this clone: Its antigen is undetermined.

The specimen sequenced was PBMCs. The chain links TRBV2 to TRBJ2-7; 8 bases match TRBD1. This TCR was sampled from a man aged 25 to 45 in good health and CMV-seronegative. The CDR3 protein is CASRKWGAPGGRDEQYF. The CDR3, as DNA: TGTGCCAGCAGGAAGTGGGGCGCCCCAGGGGGCCGGGACGAGCAGTACTTC.